The 10 T cell receptor beta chains listed next were all sequenced from one sample in a study of OX40 agonist ivuxolimab in advanced cancers. The protocol was immunoSEQ multiplex PCR, while the TCRdb copy is restricted to in-frame clones and leaves out a portion. This sample has roughly 75,000 clones, with approximately 89% found just once. The source was CD4+ or CD8+ T cells sorted from blood, collected in a trial of the OX40 agonist ivuxolimab. All receptors derive from an adult with an advanced solid tumor such as melanoma, head and neck, liver or kidney cancer.

The rearrangement links TRBV7-3 to TRBJ2-2, with 7 bases lining up with TRBD1. CDR1 is SGHTA, CDR2 FQGTGA, per germline. This CDR3 comprises 16 residues. The junction had 3 bases not matched to a gene; V was cut back by 1 base and J by 1 base. The DNA of the CDR3 is TGTGCCAGCAGCTTAATCCCAGGGGGGAACACCGGGGAGCTGTTTTTT. It codes for CASSLIPGGNTGELFF.

The chain combines TRBV13 with TRBJ1-1; TRBD1 matches at 12 bases. This CDR3 is 16 amino acids long. Germline V gives CDR1 PRHDT, CDR2 FYEKMQ (reference sequence). With V trimmed by 2 bases and J by 5 bases, 6 bases remained unmatched. The CDR3 protein is CASSLMGQGAGTEAFF. The CDR3 DNA sequence: TGTGCCAGCAGCTTAATGGGACAGGGGGCAGGGACTGAAGCTTTCTTT.

This CDR3 is CASSLGTSAPYTGELFF. The CDR3 DNA follows: TGTGCCAGCAGCTTAGGGACTAGCGCCCCTTACACCGGGGAGCTGTTTTTT. The rearrangement links TRBV5-4 to TRBJ2-2; 10 nucleotides line up with TRBD2. The CDR3 extends over 17 amino acids. The germline CDR1 and CDR2 sequences are SGHNT and YYREEE (reference sequence). V trimming: 2 bases; J trimming: 3 bases; junction bases outside the gene matches: 7. Full variable domain (remainder filled in from reference TRBV5-4 and TRBJ2-2): ETGVTQSPTHLIKTRGQQVTLRCSSQSGHNTVSWYQQALGQGPQFIFQYYREEENGRGNFPPRFSGLQFPNYSSELNVNALELDDSALYLCASSLGTSAPYTGELFFGEGSRLTVL.

V and J are TRBV4-2 and TRBJ2-1; D possibly uses TRBD1 or TRBD2 (6 bases each). This CDR3 spans 16 amino acids. Germline CDR1 and CDR2: LGHNA and YNFKEQ. V lost 1 base to trimming and J lost 4 bases, with 14 bases between them. CDR3 coding DNA: TGTGCCAGCAGCCAAGGCGGGTGGGGGGCTTACAATGAGCAGTTCTTC. This gives the protein CASSQGGWGAYNEQFF.

This chain joins TRBV28 and TRBJ1-4; 7 positions match TRBD1. CDR1 and CDR2 (germline): MDHEN, SYDVKM. With V trimmed by 5 bases and J by 8 bases, 11 bases remained unmatched. This CDR3 region has 15 residues. The CDR3 coding sequence is TGTGCCAGCAGTACCCGACAGGGCGGTACGGAAAAACTGTTTTTT. It codes for CASSTRQGGTEKLFF.

This clone showed up just once. The rearrangement uses TRBV5-5 and TRBJ1-4; a possible D gene is TRBD1 (6 bases). Germline loops: CDR1 SGHKS, CDR2 YYEKEE (reference sequence). CDR3 length equals 14 residues. The ends were cut back, 4 bases at V and 8 bases at J, with 15 bases in the middle. The CDR3 coding sequence is TGTGCCAGCAGCGTCCAGGGGTTAGGAGAAAAACTGTTTTTT. Translation gives CASSVQGLGEKLFF.

This sequence joins TRBV5-1 and TRBJ1-1, with a tentative D call TRBD1 (6 bases). Trimming shortened V by 4 bases and J by 3 bases, and 19 bases separated the two germline ends. The CDR3 is made up of 16 amino acids. The germline V gene encodes CDR1 SGHRS and CDR2 YFSETQ. The CDR3 DNA reads as TGCGCCAGCAGCCCCCGGGACTCCCAGGGGTACACTGAAGCTTTCTTT. Protein sequence: CASSPRDSQGYTEAFF. The full variable domain, rest sourced from reference TRBV5-1 and TRBJ1-1, is KAGVTQTPRYLIKTRGQQVTLSCSPISGHRSVSWYQQTPGQGLQFLFEYFSETQRNKGNFPGRFSGRQFSNSRSEMNVSTLELGDSALYLCASSPRDSQGYTEAFFGQGTRLTVV.

This chain connects TRBV7-8 to TRBJ2-1; no reliable D call. Trimming stripped 2 bases from V and 6 bases from J, with 8 bases between. This CDR3 is 13 amino acids long. Germline-derived CDR1 and CDR2 are SGHVS and FQNEAQ. The CDR3 spells CASSLMASNEQFF. The CDR3 DNA reads as TGTGCCAGCAGCTTAATGGCCTCCAATGAGCAGTTCTTC.

This clone was seen a single time. This chain links TRBV30 with TRBJ2-5, with D perhaps matching TRBD1 or TRBD2 (7 bases each). V lost 1 base to trimming and J lost 4 bases, with 19 bases between them. The CDR3 consists of 16 residues. The germline CDR1 and CDR2 sequences are GTSNPN and SVGIG (reference sequence). The CDR3 coding sequence is TGTGCCTGGAGTGCACCCCAGGGGGGGGGAAGAGAGACCCAGTACTTC. Translating it yields CAWSAPQGGGRETQYF.

The V and J genes are TRBV11-2 and TRBJ1-2; the D is unclear. This CDR3 spans 10 amino acids. V lost 11 bases to trimming and J lost 1 base, with 5 bases between them. Germline CDR1 and CDR2: SGHAT and FQNNGV. The CDR3 loop reads CASGNYGYTF. The DNA for the CDR3 is TGTGCCTCGGGTAACTATGGCTACACCTTC.